This T cell receptor (beta chain) was found in a study of OX40 agonist ivuxolimab in advanced cancers. Using immunoSEQ multiplex PCR, the repertoire was profiled, and TCRdb retains in-frame clones only, with some absent. In the table there are over 95,000 clones, approximately 83% of which are singletons. The length of the CDR3 is 14 residues. Germline V gives CDR1 SNHLY, CDR2 FYNNEI. Between the trimmed V and J ends, which lost 2 bases and 5 bases, there was a span of 10 bases. The J gene is TRBJ2-1, the V gene TRBV2; maybe TRBD2 (6 bases). The receptor was derived from an adult with an advanced solid tumor such as melanoma, head and neck, liver or kidney cancer. The source was CD4+ or CD8+ T cells sorted from blood, collected in a trial of the OX40 agonist ivuxolimab. DNA of the CDR3: TGTGCCAGCAGTGAACGGGGGAGGAACAATGAGCAGTTCTTC. It translates to CASSERGRNNEQFF.